This paragraph reports one TCR beta chain. Its specificity is unknown. This sample is part of a study of Ad26.COV2.S vaccination and SARS-CoV-2 variants. Study outcomes and limitations: Quantification of TCR breadth and depth may have yielded underestimates of total T cell responses.

The CDR3 contains 12 residues. Trimming took 3 bases from V and 8 from J, leaving 10 bases between them. From germline, CDR1 is SEHNR and CDR2 FQNEAQ (reference sequence). Using immunoSEQ multiplex PCR, the repertoire was profiled, and TCRdb retains in-frame clones only, with some absent. The table records about 460,000 clones, 80% to 90% of them present only once. Treatment indicated: some 20 received Ad26.COV2.S at low or high dose, single or two shots; roughly five received placebo; per-sample allocation not given. The samples were gathered on day 63 after the first injection of vaccine or placebo.

Sample: peripheral blood, taken in a trial of Ad26.COV2.S vaccine versus placebo. The chain has TRBV7-9 and TRBJ1-2; the D is unclear. The source is a person aged 18 to 59 who received the Ad26.COV2.S COVID-19 vaccine or a placebo. As DNA, the CDR3 is TGTGCCAGCAGCTTGGTGGGATCCGGCTACACCTTC. It codes for CASSLVGSGYTF.